The TCR beta chain described here comes from a study of cytomegalovirus exposure and HLA in healthy donors. Study-wide results and caveats: In a later analysis, the majority of CMV-associated beta chains seemingly showed HLA restriction. 16,951 TCR beta sequences were associated with HLA alleles at 0.05 false discovery rate in a later analysis. Most subjects had HLA-A and HLA-B alleles reportedly predicted accurately by TCR beta sequences.

A multiplex PCR was run with 60 Vbeta primers and 13 Jbeta primers. Clones were read by immunoSEQ multiplex PCR, and TCRdb kept only the in-frame ones, dropping some. The repertoire holds roughly 130,000 clones, with around three quarters as singletons. Trimming shortened V by 6 bases and J by 1 base, and 15 bases separated the two germline ends. The CDR3 contains 15 residues. Germline values: CDR1 MDHEN, CDR2 SYDVKM. Concerning this clone: Its antigen remains unidentified.

This clonotype originated in a young man in good health and CMV-seronegative. The specimen sequenced was PBMCs. The chain links TRBV28 to TRBJ1-1, with unresolved D. The CDR3 DNA reads TGTGCCAGCAGCCGATTTAAGGCAGGGAACACTGAAGCTTTCTTT. Its protein is CASSRFKAGNTEAFF.